Included here is one TCR beta chain sequence, with context. Its antigen is unknown. Profiled with immunoSEQ multiplex PCR; TCRdb holds only in-frame clones, not every one. This sample has about 120,000 clones, with roughly 90% found just once. This entry comes from a study of T cell responses to AZD1222 COVID-19 vaccine. Study results and limitations: It should be noted that donors were predominantly white British and more often female, and clonal diversity was possibly underestimated. Repertoires were obtained solely post-peak T cell response.

V shed 3 bases and J shed 2 bases, with 11 bases lying between them. The CDR3 contains 15 residues. CDR1 is SGHTA and CDR2 is FQGTGA in the germline V gene. This receptor was taken from an adult in good health. Sample: peripheral blood, taken on day 0 of AZD1222 vaccination. The V call is TRBV7-3, the J call TRBJ2-1; the D gene is possibly TRBD2 (5 bases). CDR3 residues: CASSLEKRTYNEQFF. The CDR3 coding sequence is TGTGCCAGCAGCTTGGAGAAGCGGACCTACAATGAGCAGTTCTTC.